This entry features one TCR beta chain sequence. TCRdb keeps only in-frame clones here, not all; method: immunoSEQ multiplex PCR. This sample yields under 200,000 clones, of which 79% are seen a single time; about 6.5% belongs to the top ten. The Seattle patients, enrolled during active infection, were followed longitudinally. Trimming took 7 bases from V and 4 from J; bases not matched to a gene: 8. Germline CDR1 and CDR2: SQVTM and ANQGSEA. This CDR3 is built from 13 residues. These data belong to a study of blood T cell repertoires in COVID-19. Input material: peripheral blood. The chain recombines TRBV29-1 with TRBJ1-2, with 8 bases fitting TRBD1. This TCR derives from a woman in her forties with COVID-19, enrolled during active disease. CDR3 coding DNA: TGCAGCGCCAGGACAGGGTTTGGCTATGGCTACACCTTC. Residues: CSARTGFGYGYTF. The whole variable domain, remainder taken from reference TRBV29-1 and TRBJ1-2, is SAVISQKPSRDICQRGTSLTIQCQVDSQVTMMFWYRQQPGQSLTLIATANQGSEATYESGFVIDKFPISRPNLTFSTLTVSNMSPEDSSIYLCSARTGFGYGYTFGSGTRLTVV.